The text below deals with one T cell receptor (beta chain). Its antigen is unidentified. Genomic DNA constituted the template upon which TCR beta VDJ and CDR3 profiling was performed. Via MiXCR, TCRdb re-called the reads, giving one row per CDR3 protein. The profile covers 200,000 or so distinct CDR3 sequences, with around 65% appearing a single time and about half taken by the ten largest. The entry originates in a study of CD8+CD57+ T cells in acquired aplastic anemia. CDR1 and CDR2 from the germline V gene are KGHDR and SFDVKD. The CDR3 length is 15 residues. Trimming took 3 bases from V and 3 from J, leaving 13 bases between them. Study findings and constraints: Between patients and controls, around 31 CD8+ CDR3 sequences were found in common. CD8+ Simpson's diversity showed no significant patient-control difference.

This receptor was taken from a human donor with severe aplastic anemia or a healthy control (not recorded which). Sequencing was performed on sorted CD4+, CD8+, or CD8+CD57+ T cells (not recorded which) from PBMCs. The V gene is TRBV24-1, the J gene TRBJ2-5, with D perhaps TRBD1 (5 bases). This CDR3 reads CATSDAGKEKETQYF. CDR3 in DNA: TGTGCCACCAGTGATGCAGGGAAAGAGAAAGAGACCCAGTACTTC.